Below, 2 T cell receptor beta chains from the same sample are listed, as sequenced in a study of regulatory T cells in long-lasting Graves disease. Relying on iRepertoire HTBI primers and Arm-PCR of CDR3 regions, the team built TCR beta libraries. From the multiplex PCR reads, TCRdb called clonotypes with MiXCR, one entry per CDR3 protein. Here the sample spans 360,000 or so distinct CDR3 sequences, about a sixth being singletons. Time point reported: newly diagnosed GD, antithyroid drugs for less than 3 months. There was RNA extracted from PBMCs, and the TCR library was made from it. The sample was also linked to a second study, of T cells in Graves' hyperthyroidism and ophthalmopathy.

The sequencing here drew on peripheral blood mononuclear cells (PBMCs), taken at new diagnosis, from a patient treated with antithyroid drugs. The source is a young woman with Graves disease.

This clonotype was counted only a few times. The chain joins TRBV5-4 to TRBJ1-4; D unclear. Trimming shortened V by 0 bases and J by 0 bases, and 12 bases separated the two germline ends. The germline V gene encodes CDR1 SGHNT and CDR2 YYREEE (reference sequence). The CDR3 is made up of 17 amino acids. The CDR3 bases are TGTGCCAGCAGCTTGGGACCTCGGCCTGCAACTAATGAAAAACTGTTTTTT. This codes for CASSLGPRPATNEKLFF.

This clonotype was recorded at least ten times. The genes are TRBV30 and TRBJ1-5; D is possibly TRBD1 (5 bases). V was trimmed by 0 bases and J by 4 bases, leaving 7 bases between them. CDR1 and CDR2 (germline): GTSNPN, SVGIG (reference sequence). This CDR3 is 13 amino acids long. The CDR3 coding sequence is TGTGCCTGGAGTGTCGGGGGGAATCAGCCCCAGCATTTT. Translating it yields CAWSVGGNQPQHF.